This is a list of T cell receptor beta chains from one sample in a study of human T cells and chemical hapten exposure. TCRdb ran MiXCR on the 5' RACE reads and lists one entry per CDR3 protein. The data contain some 78,000 distinct CDR3 sequences, about 8.4% of them seen just once; the ten biggest clones take up around 2%. These receptors were obtained from a male donor in good health. Each CDR3 is given with its conserved first and last residue. The D gene is left open where the match is weak. A clone size is listed for some rows: how often the clone was seen (once, few, many), or a class if it is expanded.

D | size | J | V | DNA | CDR3
. | . | TRBJ2-7 | TRBV4-2 | TGTGCCAGCAGCCAGGGTAGCCACGAGCAGTACTTC | CASSQGSHEQYF
. | . | TRBJ1-5 | TRBV6-2/TRBV6-3 | TGTGCCAGCATGTTCGGGGGGCGCAATCAGCCCCAGCATTTT | CASMFGGRNQPQHF
TRBD2 | many | TRBJ2-2 | TRBV4-2 | TGTGCCAGCAGCTCGCAGACTAGCGGGGGGGCCGGCGGGGAGCTGTTTTTT | CASSSQTSGGAGGELFF
. | . | TRBJ1-3 | TRBV9 | TGTGCCAGCAGCGTAGGATCGGGCTCTGGAAACACCATATATTTT | CASSVGSGSGNTIYF
TRBD2 | . | TRBJ2-3 | TRBV5-1 | TGCGCCAGCAGCTCGTCCGGGACTAGCGGCACAGATACGCAGTATTTT | CASSSSGTSGTDTQYF
. | . | TRBJ2-1 | TRBV20-1 | TGCAGTGCTAGGGCTCAACTCTATGAGCAGTTCTTC | CSARAQLYEQFF
TRBD2 | many | TRBJ2-7 | TRBV4-3 | TGCGCCAGCAGCCAAACGACTAGCGGGACCTCCTACGAGCAGTACTTC | CASSQTTSGTSYEQYF
TRBD1 | . | TRBJ2-1 | TRBV19 | TGTGCCAGTAAACCAACGGATCGAGGACAGGGAACGGTCTATGAGCAGTTCTTC | CASKPTDRGQGTVYEQFF
. | many | TRBJ2-5 | TRBV29-1 | TGCAGCGTTATAGTGGAGCCGAAAAAAGAGACCCAGTACTTC | CSVIVEPKKETQYF
. | many | TRBJ1-3 | TRBV28 | TGTGCCAGCAGAACGACAGGCAACGGAAACACCATATATTTT | CASRTTGNGNTIYF
. | many | TRBJ2-1 | TRBV15 | TGTGCCACCAGCAGAGATATCCGGGCTCGGGGCTACAATGAGCAGTTCTTC | CATSRDIRARGYNEQFF
TRBD2 | many | TRBJ2-1 | TRBV7-2 | TGTGCCAGCACCACCAGACTAGCTAGTGAGCAGTTCTTC | CASTTRLASEQFF
TRBD1 | few | TRBJ2-7 | TRBV4-2 | TGTGCCAGCAGCCAAGCAACCCCGACAGGGGGCGGCCCCTACGAGCAGTACTTC | CASSQATPTGGGPYEQYF
. | many | TRBJ2-7 | TRBV4-3 | TGCGCCAGCAGCCAAGAAGTTAGGCACGAGCAGTACTTC | CASSQEVRHEQYF
TRBD2 | . | TRBJ2-1 | TRBV3-1 | TGTGCCAGCAGCTCTTCCGGGACTAGCGGGAGGCAAAAATACAATGAGCAGTTCTTC | CASSSSGTSGRQKYNEQFF
. | . | TRBJ1-1 | TRBV4-1 | TGCGCCAGCAGCCAAGATCGGCAGGGAAATGAAGCTTTCTTT | CASSQDRQGNEAFF
. | many | TRBJ2-7 | TRBV6-2/TRBV6-3 | TGTGCCAGCAGACGGACAGGCGGGGGCTACGAGCAGTACTTC | CASRRTGGGYEQYF
TRBD2 | many | TRBJ2-2 | TRBV4-2 | TGTGCCAGCAGCCATGGACTAGCGGGTCCCCTGGAGCTGTTTTTT | CASSHGLAGPLELFF
. | . | TRBJ2-2 | TRBV10-2 | TGCGCCATCCAACCCGGGCCCTCCACCCCGAACACCGGGGAGCTGTTTTTT | CAIQPGPSTPNTGELFF
TRBD1 | . | TRBJ1-1 | TRBV2 | TGTGCCAGCAGTGTAGGGGACAGGGGAAGGAACACTGAAGCTTTCTTT | CASSVGDRGRNTEAFF